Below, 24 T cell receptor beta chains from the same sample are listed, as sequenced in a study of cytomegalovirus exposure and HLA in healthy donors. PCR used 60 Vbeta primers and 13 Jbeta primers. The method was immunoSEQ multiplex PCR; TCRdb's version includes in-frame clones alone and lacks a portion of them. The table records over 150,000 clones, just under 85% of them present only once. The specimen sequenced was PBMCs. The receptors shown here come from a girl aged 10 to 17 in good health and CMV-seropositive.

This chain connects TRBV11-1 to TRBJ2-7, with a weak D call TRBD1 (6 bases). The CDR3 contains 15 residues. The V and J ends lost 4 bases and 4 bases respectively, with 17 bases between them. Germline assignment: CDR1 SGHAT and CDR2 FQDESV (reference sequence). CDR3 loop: CASSYTRGQDYEQYF. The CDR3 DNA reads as TGTGCCAGCAGCTACACCCGGGGACAAGATTACGAGCAGTACTTC.

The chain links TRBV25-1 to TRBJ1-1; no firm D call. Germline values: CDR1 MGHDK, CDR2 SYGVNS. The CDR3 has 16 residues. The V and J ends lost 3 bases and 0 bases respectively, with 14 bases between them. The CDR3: CASSDSTRQLNTEAFF. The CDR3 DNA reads TGTGCCAGCAGTGACTCGACTCGGCAGCTGAACACTGAAGCTTTCTTT.

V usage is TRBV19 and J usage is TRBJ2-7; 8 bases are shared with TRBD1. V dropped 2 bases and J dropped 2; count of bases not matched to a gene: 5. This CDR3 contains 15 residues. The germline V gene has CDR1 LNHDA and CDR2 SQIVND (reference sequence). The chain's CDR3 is CASSIHRGIAYEQYF. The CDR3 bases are TGTGCCAGTAGTATACACAGGGGGATAGCCTACGAGCAGTACTTC.

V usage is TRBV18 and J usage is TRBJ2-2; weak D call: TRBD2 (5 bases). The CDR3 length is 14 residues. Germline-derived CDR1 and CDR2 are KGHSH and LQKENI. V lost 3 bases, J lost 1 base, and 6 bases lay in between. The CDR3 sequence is CASSPAGNTGELFF. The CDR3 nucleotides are TGTGCCAGCTCACCGGCGGGGAACACCGGGGAGCTGTTTTTT.

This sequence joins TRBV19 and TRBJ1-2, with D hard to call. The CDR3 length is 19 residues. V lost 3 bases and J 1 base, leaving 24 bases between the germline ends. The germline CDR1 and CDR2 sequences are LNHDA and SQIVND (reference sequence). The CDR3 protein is CASSIVVVRNLRLNYGYTF. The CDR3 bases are TGTGCCAGTAGTATTGTGGTGGTGAGGAATCTCCGTCTTAACTATGGCTACACCTTC.

CDR3 nucleotides: TGCGCCAGCAGCCAAGGCGTGGCGGTTTCCTACGAGCAGTACTTC. Translating gives CASSQGVAVSYEQYF. The rearrangement links TRBV4-1 to TRBJ2-7, with D unresolved. The germline V and J ends were trimmed by 1 base and 1 base, with 11 bases remaining between them. Germline V gene lookup returns CDR1 MGHRA and CDR2 YSYEKL. This CDR3 contains 15 residues.

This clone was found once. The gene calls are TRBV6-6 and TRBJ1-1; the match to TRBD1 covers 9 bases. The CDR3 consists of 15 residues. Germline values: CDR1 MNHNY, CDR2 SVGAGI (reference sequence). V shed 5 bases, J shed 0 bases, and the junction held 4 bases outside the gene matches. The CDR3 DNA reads TGTGCCAGCAGTGGGACAGGGAACATGAACACTGAAGCTTTCTTT. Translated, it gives CASSGTGNMNTEAFF.

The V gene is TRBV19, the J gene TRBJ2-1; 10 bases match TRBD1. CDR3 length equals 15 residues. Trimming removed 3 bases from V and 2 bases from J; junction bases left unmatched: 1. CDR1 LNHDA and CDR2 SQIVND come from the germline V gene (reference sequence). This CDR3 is CASSIGQGAYNEQFF. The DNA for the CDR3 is TGTGCCAGTAGTATCGGACAGGGGGCCTACAATGAGCAGTTCTTC. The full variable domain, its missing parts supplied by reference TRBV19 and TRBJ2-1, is DGGITQSPKYLFRKEGQNVTLSCEQNLNHDAMYWYRQDPGQGLRLIYYSQIVNDFQKGDIAEGYSVSREKKESFPLTVTSAQKNPTAFYLCASSIGQGAYNEQFFGPGTRLTVL.

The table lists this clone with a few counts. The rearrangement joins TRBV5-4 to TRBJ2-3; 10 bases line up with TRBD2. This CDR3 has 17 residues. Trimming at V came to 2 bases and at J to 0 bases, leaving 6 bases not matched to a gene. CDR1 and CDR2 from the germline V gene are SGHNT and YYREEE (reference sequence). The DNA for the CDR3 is TGTGCCAGCAGCTTCACTCTAGCGGGGGTTAGCACAGATACGCAGTATTTT. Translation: CASSFTLAGVSTDTQYF.

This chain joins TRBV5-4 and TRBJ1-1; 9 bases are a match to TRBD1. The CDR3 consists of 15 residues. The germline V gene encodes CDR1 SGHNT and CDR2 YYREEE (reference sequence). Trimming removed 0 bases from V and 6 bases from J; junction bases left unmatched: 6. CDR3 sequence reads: CASSLAGRTGAEAFF. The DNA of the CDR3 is TGTGCCAGCAGCTTGGCCGGGAGGACAGGGGCTGAAGCTTTCTTT.

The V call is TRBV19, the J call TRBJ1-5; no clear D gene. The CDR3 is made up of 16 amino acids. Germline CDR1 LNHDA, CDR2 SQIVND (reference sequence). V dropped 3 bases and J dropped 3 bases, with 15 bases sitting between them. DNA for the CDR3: TGTGCCAGTAGTATCCCGGGAAGCTACTACAATCAGCCCCAGCATTTT. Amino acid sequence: CASSIPGSYYNQPQHF. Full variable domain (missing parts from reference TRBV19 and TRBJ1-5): DGGITQSPKYLFRKEGQNVTLSCEQNLNHDAMYWYRQDPGQGLRLIYYSQIVNDFQKGDIAEGYSVSREKKESFPLTVTSAQKNPTAFYLCASSIPGSYYNQPQHFGDGTRLSIL.

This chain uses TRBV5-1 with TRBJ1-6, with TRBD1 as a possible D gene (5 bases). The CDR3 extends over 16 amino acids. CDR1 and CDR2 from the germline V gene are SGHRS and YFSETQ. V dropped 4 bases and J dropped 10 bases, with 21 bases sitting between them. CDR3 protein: CASSRGGTEGRSPLHF. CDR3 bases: TGCGCCAGCAGCCGGGGTGGGACTGAGGGTCGGTCACCCCTCCACTTT.

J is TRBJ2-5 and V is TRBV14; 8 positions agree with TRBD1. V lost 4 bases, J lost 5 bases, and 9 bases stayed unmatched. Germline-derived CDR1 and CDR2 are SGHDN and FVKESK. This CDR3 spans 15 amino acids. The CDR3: CASSLGQGWGETQYF. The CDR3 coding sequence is TGTGCCAGCAGCCTTGGACAGGGCTGGGGGGAGACCCAGTACTTC. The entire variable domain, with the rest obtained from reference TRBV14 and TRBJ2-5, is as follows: EAGVTQFPSHSVIEKGQTVTLRCDPISGHDNLYWYRRVMGKEIKFLLHFVKESKQDESGMPNNRFLAERTGGTYSTLKVQPAELEDSGVYFCASSLGQGWGETQYFGPGTRLLVL.

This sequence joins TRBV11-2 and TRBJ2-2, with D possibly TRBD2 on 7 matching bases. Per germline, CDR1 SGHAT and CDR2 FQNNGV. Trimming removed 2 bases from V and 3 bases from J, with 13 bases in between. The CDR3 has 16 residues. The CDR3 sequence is CASSLSTGGHTGELFF. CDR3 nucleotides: TGTGCCAGCAGCTTATCGACGGGGGGCCACACCGGGGAGCTGTTTTTT.

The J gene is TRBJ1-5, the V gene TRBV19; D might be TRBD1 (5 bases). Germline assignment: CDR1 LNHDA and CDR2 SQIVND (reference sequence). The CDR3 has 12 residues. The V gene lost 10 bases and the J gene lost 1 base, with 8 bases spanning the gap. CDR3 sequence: CATRQSNQPQHF. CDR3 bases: TGTGCCACCCGACAGAGCAATCAGCCCCAGCATTTT.

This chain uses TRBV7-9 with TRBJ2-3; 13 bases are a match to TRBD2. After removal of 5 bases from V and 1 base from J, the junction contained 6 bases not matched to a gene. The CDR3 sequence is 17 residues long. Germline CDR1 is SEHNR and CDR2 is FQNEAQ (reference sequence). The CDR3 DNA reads TGTGCCAGCAGCGGGGGACTAGCGGGGTCTCGCACAGATACGCAGTATTTT. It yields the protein CASSGGLAGSRTDTQYF.

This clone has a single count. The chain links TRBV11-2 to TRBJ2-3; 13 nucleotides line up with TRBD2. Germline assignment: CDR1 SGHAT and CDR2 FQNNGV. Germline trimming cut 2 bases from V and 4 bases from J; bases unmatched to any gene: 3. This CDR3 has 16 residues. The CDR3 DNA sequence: TGTGCCAGCAGCTTAAGACTAGCGGGGGGTTCAGATACGCAGTATTTT. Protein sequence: CASSLRLAGGSDTQYF.

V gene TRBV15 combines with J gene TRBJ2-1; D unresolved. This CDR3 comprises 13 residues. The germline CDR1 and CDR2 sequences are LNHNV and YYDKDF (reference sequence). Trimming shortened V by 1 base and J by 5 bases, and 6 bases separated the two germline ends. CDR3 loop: CATSRVGNNEQFF. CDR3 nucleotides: TGTGCCACCAGCAGAGTCGGTAACAATGAGCAGTTCTTC.

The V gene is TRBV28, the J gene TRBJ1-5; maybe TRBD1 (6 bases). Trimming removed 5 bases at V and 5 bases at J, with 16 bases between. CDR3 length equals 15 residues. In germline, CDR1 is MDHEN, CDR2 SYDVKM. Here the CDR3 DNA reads TGTGCCAGCAGTCGGCGACAGGTGGGTGATCAGCCCCAGCATTTT. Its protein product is CASSRRQVGDQPQHF.

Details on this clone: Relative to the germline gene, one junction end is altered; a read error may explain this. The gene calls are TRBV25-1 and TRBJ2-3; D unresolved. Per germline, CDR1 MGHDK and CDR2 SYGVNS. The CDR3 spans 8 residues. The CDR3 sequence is CASSAEDF. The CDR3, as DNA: TGTGCCAGCAGTGCTGAGGATTTT.

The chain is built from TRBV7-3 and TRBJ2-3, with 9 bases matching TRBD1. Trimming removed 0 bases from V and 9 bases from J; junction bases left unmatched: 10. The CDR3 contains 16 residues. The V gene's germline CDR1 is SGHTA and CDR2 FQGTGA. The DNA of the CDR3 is TGTGCCAGCAGCTTAACAGGGACAGGGAAGGATCGGACGCAGTATTTT. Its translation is CASSLTGTGKDRTQYF. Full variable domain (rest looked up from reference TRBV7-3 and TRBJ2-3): GAGVSQTPSNKVTEKGKYVELRCDPISGHTALYWYRQSLGQGPEFLIYFQGTGAADDSGLPNDRFFAVRPEGSVSTLKIQRTERGDSAVYLCASSLTGTGKDRTQYFGPGTRLTVL.

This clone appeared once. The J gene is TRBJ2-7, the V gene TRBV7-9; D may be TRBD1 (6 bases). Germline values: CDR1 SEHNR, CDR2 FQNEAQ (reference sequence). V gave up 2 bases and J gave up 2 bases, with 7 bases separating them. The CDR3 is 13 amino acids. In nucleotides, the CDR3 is TGTGCCAGCAGCTTAACAGGGACCTACGAGCAGTACTTC. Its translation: CASSLTGTYEQYF.

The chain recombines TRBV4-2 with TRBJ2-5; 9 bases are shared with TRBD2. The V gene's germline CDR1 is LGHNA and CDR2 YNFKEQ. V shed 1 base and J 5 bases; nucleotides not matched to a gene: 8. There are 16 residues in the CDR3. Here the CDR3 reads CASSQAWRGGPETQYF. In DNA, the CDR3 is TGTGCCAGCAGCCAAGCCTGGCGGGGGGGCCCGGAGACCCAGTACTTC.

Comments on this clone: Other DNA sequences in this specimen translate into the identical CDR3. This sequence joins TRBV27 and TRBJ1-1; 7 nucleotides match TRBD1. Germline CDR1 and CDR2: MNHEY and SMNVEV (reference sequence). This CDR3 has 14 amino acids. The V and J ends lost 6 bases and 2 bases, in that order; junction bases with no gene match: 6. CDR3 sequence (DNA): TGTGCCAGCAGCTTGGGGACAGTTAACACTGAAGCTTTCTTT. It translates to CASSLGTVNTEAFF.